This entry lists 25 T cell receptor beta chains sequenced from one sample in a study of blood T cell repertoires in COVID-19. The method was immunoSEQ multiplex PCR; TCRdb's version includes in-frame clones alone and lacks a portion of them. The profile covers 300,000 to 400,000 clones, with roughly 90% appearing a single time and roughly 4% taken by the ten largest. The sequenced material came from peripheral blood. The source is a woman between 45 and 65 years old with active or convalescent COVID-19.

This chain uses TRBV2 with TRBJ2-2; 7 bases align to TRBD2. Germline assignment: CDR1 SNHLY and CDR2 FYNNEI. Germline trimming cut 7 bases from V and 5 bases from J; bases unmatched to any gene: 16. This CDR3 has 17 amino acids. The CDR3 spells CASKRERLREWTGELFF. The CDR3 nucleotides read TGTGCCAGCAAAAGGGAAAGGTTGCGGGAGTGGACCGGGGAGCTGTTTTTT.

The chain links TRBV7-2 to TRBJ2-4; 8 bases fit TRBD1. Germline lookup yields CDR1 SGHTA and CDR2 FQGNSA. The CDR3 has 17 amino acids. The V gene end was trimmed by 2 bases and the J gene end by 3 bases; junction bases not matched to a gene: 9. The DNA of the CDR3 is TGTGCCAGCAGCTTATTATCCGGACAGGGAGGCAAAAACATTCAGTACTTC. Protein: CASSLLSGQGGKNIQYF.

This sequence joins TRBV4-2 and TRBJ1-2; 7 bases map to TRBD1. The CDR3 is 14 amino acids. CDR1 LGHNA and CDR2 YNFKEQ come from the germline V gene. The V segment lost 6 bases and the J segment 4 bases; nucleotides outside the gene matches: 8. The CDR3 loop reads CASSFITGVYGYTF. Written as DNA, the CDR3 is TGTGCCAGCAGTTTCATTACAGGGGTCTATGGCTACACCTTC.

This chain uses TRBV2 with TRBJ1-1, with D perhaps TRBD1 (5 bases). V lost 2 bases to trimming and J lost 4 bases, with 11 bases between them. The CDR3 totals 14 residues. CDR1 and CDR2 from the germline V gene are SNHLY and FYNNEI. CDR3 bases: TGTGCCAGCAGTGAAATTAGGGGTGTCACTGAAGCTTTCTTT. This translates into CASSEIRGVTEAFF. Using reference TRBV2 and TRBJ1-1 for the parts outside the CDR3, the full variable domain is EPEVTQTPSHQVTQMGQEVILRCVPISNHLYFYWYRQILGQKVEFLVSFYNNEISEKSEIFDDQFSVERPDGSNFTLKIRSTKLEDSAMYFCASSEIRGVTEAFFGQGTRLTVV.

This chain uses TRBV7-9 with TRBJ2-3; tentative D call: TRBD1 (6 bases). Germline CDR1 reads SEHNR; CDR2 reads FQNEAQ (reference sequence). Trimming removed 5 bases from V and 0 bases from J, with 12 bases in between. There are 15 residues in the CDR3. The CDR3 loop reads CASSIRDTSTDTQYF. Here the CDR3 DNA reads TGTGCCAGCAGCATCCGGGACACAAGCACAGATACGCAGTATTTT.

In DNA, the CDR3 is TGTGCCAGCAGCCCCCTAAGAGGCGTAGCGCAGTTCTTC. This sequence encodes CASSPLRGVAQFF. The V gene is TRBV7-2, the J gene TRBJ2-1; D not resolved. V was clipped by 5 bases and J by 12 bases, with 17 bases between them. From germline, CDR1 is SGHTA and CDR2 FQGNSA. The CDR3 has 13 amino acids.

This chain connects TRBV25-1 to TRBJ1-1, with a possible D match to TRBD1 (6 bases). The germline V and J ends were trimmed by 4 bases and 6 bases, with 18 bases remaining between them. The CDR3 consists of 15 residues. In germline, CDR1 is MGHDK, CDR2 SYGVNS. The CDR3, as DNA: TGTGCCAGCAGTGCCACAGGGCTGGCAAACGCTGAAGCTTTCTTT. It codes for CASSATGLANAEAFF.

V gene TRBV27 combines with J gene TRBJ2-7, with no clear D. V was trimmed by 5 bases and J by 7 bases, leaving 12 bases between them. The germline gives CDR1 MNHEY, CDR2 SMNVEV (reference sequence). The length of the CDR3 is 12 residues. CDR3 residues: CASSPTPREQYF. The CDR3 DNA reads as TGTGCCAGCAGTCCCACCCCTAGGGAGCAGTACTTC.

The chain has TRBV27 and TRBJ2-1; TRBD2 matches at 10 bases. V shed 5 bases, J shed 2 bases, and the junction held 3 bases outside the gene matches. Germline loops: CDR1 MNHEY, CDR2 SMNVEV (reference sequence). The CDR3 length is 15 residues. CDR3 region: CASSPGTSAYNEQFF. In DNA form, the CDR3 reads TGTGCCAGCAGTCCTGGGACTAGCGCCTACAATGAGCAGTTCTTC.

This clone occurred a few times. This chain uses TRBV7-2 with TRBJ2-5, with 11 nucleotides matching TRBD2. With 3 bases clipped from V and 4 bases from J, the junction kept 4 bases outside the gene matches. Germline CDR1 is SGHTA and CDR2 is FQGNSA. The CDR3 has 15 residues. The CDR3 region is CASSLGSGGVETQYF. DNA of the CDR3: TGTGCCAGCAGCTTGGGTAGCGGGGGGGTAGAGACCCAGTACTTC.

The rearrangement joins TRBV6-1 to TRBJ2-7; D is perhaps TRBD2 (6 bases). V lost 4 bases and J 7 bases, leaving 8 bases between the germline ends. The CDR3 loop spans 11 amino acids. Germline CDR1 MNHNS, CDR2 SASEGT. The CDR3 DNA is TGTGCCAGCAGTGCCGCGGGGGAGCAGTACTTC. Protein product: CASSAAGEQYF.

This chain connects TRBV6-5 to TRBJ2-1; the match to TRBD2 covers 12 bases. Germline-derived CDR1 and CDR2 are MNHEY and SVGAGI. CDR3 length: 14 amino acids. The ends lost 6 bases at V and 8 bases at J; junction bases unmatched: 5. CDR3: CASRLAGGRDEQFF. CDR3 sequence (DNA): TGTGCCAGCAGGCTAGCGGGGGGGCGGGATGAGCAGTTCTTC.

The chain has TRBV20-1 and TRBJ2-3; the D is unclear. Germline V gene lookup returns CDR1 DFQATT and CDR2 SNEGSKA (reference sequence). The CDR3 consists of 11 residues. V was pared by 6 bases and J by 4 bases, with 8 bases between. In nucleotides, the CDR3 is TGCAGTGCGCCGCGTTCAGATACGCAGTATTTT. Translating it yields CSAPRSDTQYF.

The chain uses TRBV18 and TRBJ2-3; 8 bases are shared with TRBD1. The CDR3 runs 15 residues. The trim removed 9 bases at V and 4 bases at J, leaving 12 bases unmatched. Germline CDR1 is KGHSH and CDR2 is LQKENI. The CDR3 reads CASIKSSGGPDTQYF. CDR3 coding DNA: TGTGCCAGTATAAAGAGCTCAGGGGGCCCAGATACGCAGTATTTT.

The chain recombines TRBV18 with TRBJ2-7; tentative D call: TRBD1 (6 bases). The CDR3 contains 16 residues. V was pared by 0 bases and J by 2 bases, with 14 bases between. The V gene's germline CDR1 is KGHSH and CDR2 LQKENI. This CDR3 is CASSPPRGTSTYEQYF. CDR3 coding DNA: TGTGCCAGCTCACCACCGAGGGGGACCTCCACCTACGAGCAGTACTTC. Variable domain in full (rest from reference TRBV18 and TRBJ2-7): NAGVMQNPRHLVRRRGQEARLRCSPMKGHSHVYWYRQLPEEGLKFMVYLQKENIIDESGMPKERFSAEFPKEGPSILRIQQVVRGDSAAYFCASSPPRGTSTYEQYFGPGTRLTVT.

The genes are TRBV5-1 and TRBJ2-3, with D perhaps matching TRBD1 (6 bases). CDR1 and CDR2 (germline): SGHRS, YFSETQ. Trimming took off 4 bases at V and 3 bases at J, with 15 bases between the two ends. The length of the CDR3 is 15 residues. This CDR3 reads CASSRDRLSTDTQYF. The CDR3 DNA follows: TGCGCCAGCAGCCGCGACAGGCTCTCTACAGATACGCAGTATTTT.

Concerning this clone: The junction departs from germline at one end; a sequencing error may be responsible. J is TRBJ2-3 and V is TRBV30; TRBD2 matches 13 bases. Looked up from germline, CDR1 is GTSNPN and CDR2 is SVGIG (reference sequence). The CDR3 totals 16 residues. The CDR3 bases are TGTGCCTGGAGCCGGGGACTAGCGGGAAGCATAGATACGCAGTATTTT. As protein: CAWSRGLAGSIDTQYF.

The rearrangement links TRBV28 to TRBJ1-2, with 10 bases aligning to TRBD1. CDR1 and CDR2 (germline): MDHEN, SYDVKM. The CDR3 runs 18 residues. V was pared by 5 bases and J by 4 bases, with 16 bases of the junction left unmatched. The CDR3 nucleotides read TGTGCCAGCAGTACACCTACCCTGACAGGGGGCGCATCCTATGGCTACACCTTC. Its translation is CASSTPTLTGGASYGYTF.

In its sample, this clone was seen once. V and J are TRBV9 and TRBJ1-1; possible D gene TRBD1, 5 bases. Germline CDR1 is SGDLS and CDR2 is YYNGEE. This CDR3 comprises 18 residues. V shed 2 bases and J shed 0 bases, with 20 bases lying between them. The CDR3 loop is CASSVTPGGGNMNTEAFF. CDR3 nucleotides: TGTGCCAGCAGCGTTACACCTGGGGGGGGGAACATGAACACTGAAGCTTTCTTT.

This clone was detected once. The J gene is TRBJ1-4, the V gene TRBV27, with D perhaps TRBD1 (5 bases). Germline V gene sequence: CDR1 MNHEY, CDR2 SMNVEV (reference sequence). Trimming pared 5 bases from V and 3 bases from J, leaving 13 bases between. CDR3 length: 15 residues. The CDR3 DNA reads as TGTGCCAGCAGTCTCGTTGGGGGGGCTAATGAAAAACTGTTTTTT. The encoded protein is CASSLVGGANEKLFF.

V is TRBV4-3 and J is TRBJ1-1, with D maybe TRBD1 (6 bases). This CDR3 contains 14 residues. Trimming stripped 1 base from V and 8 bases from J, with 14 bases between. Germline CDR1 reads LGHNA; CDR2 reads YSLEER. CDR3 bases: TGCGCCAGCAGCCAAGGCGTAAGGGGGACCGAAGCTTTCTTT. Translated, it gives CASSQGVRGTEAFF.

The genes are TRBV30 and TRBJ1-2; possibly TRBD1 for D (5 bases). Trimming removed 8 bases at V and 5 bases at J, with 21 bases between. Germline CDR1 is GTSNPN and CDR2 is SVGIG (reference sequence). The CDR3 has 14 amino acids. In DNA form, the CDR3 reads TGTGCCCAAGAAGGGGAACTGGGGAGGTATGGCTACACCTTC. Encoded protein: CAQEGELGRYGYTF.

The rearrangement links TRBV9 to TRBJ1-1; D not certain. The CDR3 contains 17 residues. Deletions cut 0 bases from V and 8 bases from J, with 23 bases between. Per germline, CDR1 SGDLS and CDR2 YYNGEE. The CDR3 is CASSVGNRGSAEEEAFF. The CDR3 bases are TGTGCCAGCAGCGTAGGAAACCGCGGAAGCGCTGAGGAGGAAGCTTTCTTT.

The chain employs TRBV7-9 and TRBJ2-1; TRBD2 matches at 11 bases. After removal of 5 bases from V and 2 bases from J, the junction contained 5 bases not matched to a gene. Germline assignment: CDR1 SEHNR and CDR2 FQNEAQ (reference sequence). This CDR3 has 16 residues. CDR3 in DNA: TGTGCCAGCAGCCCCGGGACTAGCGGTACCTACAATGAGCAGTTCTTC. Translation gives CASSPGTSGTYNEQFF.

The V and J genes are TRBV4-3 and TRBJ1-1; 8 bases fit TRBD1. Unmatched junction bases numbered 15, after V lost 0 bases and J lost 0 bases. Germline V lookup: CDR1 LGHNA, CDR2 YSLEER. CDR3 length: 20 amino acids. CDR3 in DNA: TGCGCCAGCAGCCAAGACGCGACAGGGGACATATCTGGGGTGAACACTGAAGCTTTCTTT. This encodes CASSQDATGDISGVNTEAFF.